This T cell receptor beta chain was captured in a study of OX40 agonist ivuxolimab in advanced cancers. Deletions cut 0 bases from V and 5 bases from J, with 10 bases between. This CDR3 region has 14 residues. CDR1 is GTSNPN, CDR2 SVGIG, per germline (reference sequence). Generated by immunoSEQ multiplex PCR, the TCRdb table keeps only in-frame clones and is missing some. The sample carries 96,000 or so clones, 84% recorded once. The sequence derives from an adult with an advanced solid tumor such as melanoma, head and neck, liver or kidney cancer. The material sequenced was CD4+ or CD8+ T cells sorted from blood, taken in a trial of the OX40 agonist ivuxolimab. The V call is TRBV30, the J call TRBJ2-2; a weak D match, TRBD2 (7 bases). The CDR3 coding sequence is TGTGCCTGGAGTGTACAGGGAGGGACCGGGGAGCTGTTTTTT. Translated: CAWSVQGGTGELFF.